Each of the 27 T cell receptor beta chains below was sequenced from the same sample in a study of blood T cell repertoires in COVID-19. Clones were sequenced by immunoSEQ multiplex PCR, and TCRdb holds only the in-frame ones, with some missing. The top ten hold approximately 6.2% of the sample, which has tens of thousands of clones, 90% seen once. Sample: peripheral blood. These receptors were obtained from a man in his forties with acute or convalescent COVID-19.

This clone was picked up one time. The chain links TRBV5-5 to TRBJ2-7; TRBD1 agrees at 9 bases. There are 18 residues in the CDR3. V lost 0 bases and J lost 1; bases outside the gene matches: 11. Germline-derived CDR1 and CDR2 are SGHKS and YYEKEE (reference sequence). DNA of the CDR3: TGTGCCAGCAGCTTGGAGTGGGACAGGGTTCGGGATTCCTACGAGCAGTACTTC. Translated, it gives CASSLEWDRVRDSYEQYF.

This clone was detected once. The rearrangement uses TRBV6-1 and TRBJ1-1; tentative D call: TRBD1 (6 bases). V was trimmed by 5 bases and J by 2 bases, leaving 15 bases between them. Germline values: CDR1 MNHNS, CDR2 SASEGT. The CDR3 contains 15 residues. CDR3 sequence: CASSPSGTLNTEAFF. CDR3 DNA: TGTGCCAGCAGTCCCTCCGGGACACTTAACACTGAAGCTTTCTTT.

V gene TRBV5-1 combines with J gene TRBJ2-2; TRBD1 agrees at 8 bases. The CDR3 has 14 residues. Per germline, CDR1 SGHRS and CDR2 YFSETQ. The ends lost 3 bases at V and 7 bases at J; junction bases unmatched: 5. CDR3 in amino acids: CASSSTGGSGELFF. The CDR3 DNA reads as TGCGCCAGCAGCTCAACAGGGGGGAGCGGGGAGCTGTTTTTT. The full variable domain, in which reference TRBV5-1 and TRBJ2-2 provide the parts outside the CDR3, is KAGVTQTPRYLIKTRGQQVTLSCSPISGHRSVSWYQQTPGQGLQFLFEYFSETQRNKGNFPGRFSGRQFSNSRSEMNVSTLELGDSALYLCASSSTGGSGELFFGEGSRLTVL.

The CDR3 is CASSLGQETQYF. In DNA, the CDR3 is TGCGCCAGCAGCCTAGGCCAAGAGACCCAGTACTTC. The rearrangement links TRBV5-1 to TRBJ2-5; no definite D call. This CDR3 has 12 amino acids. Germline-derived CDR1 and CDR2 are SGHRS and YFSETQ. Trimming removed 4 bases from V and 1 base from J, with 5 bases in between. Filled out from reference TRBV5-1 and TRBJ2-5, the complete variable domain reads KAGVTQTPRYLIKTRGQQVTLSCSPISGHRSVSWYQQTPGQGLQFLFEYFSETQRNKGNFPGRFSGRQFSNSRSEMNVSTLELGDSALYLCASSLGQETQYFGPGTRLLVL.

The chain has TRBV3-1 (or the pseudogene TRBV3-2) and TRBJ1-3; TRBD1 is a possible D gene (6 bases). From germline, CDR1 is LGHDT and CDR2 YNNKEL (reference sequence). The CDR3 loop spans 16 amino acids. Trimming took 4 bases from V and 0 from J, leaving 13 bases between them. In DNA form, the CDR3 reads TGTGCCAGCAGCCCAGCGGGGGGCCACTCTGGAAACACCATATATTTT. Residues: CASSPAGGHSGNTIYF.

This chain links TRBV28 with TRBJ1-6; possibly TRBD1 for D (6 bases). Between the trimmed V and J ends, which lost 7 bases and 7 bases, there was a span of 29 bases. CDR3 length equals 19 residues. Germline CDR1 reads MDHEN; CDR2 reads SYDVKM. CDR3: CASTYRPDRQNLNNSPLHF. The CDR3 nucleotides are TGTGCCAGCACTTATCGGCCGGACAGACAAAACCTCAACAATTCACCCCTCCACTTT. Full variable domain (rest looked up from reference TRBV28 and TRBJ1-6): DVKVTQSSRYLVKRTGEKVFLECVQDMDHENMFWYRQDPGLGLRLIYFSYDVKMKEKGDIPEGYSVSREKKERFSLILESASTNQTSMYLCASTYRPDRQNLNNSPLHFGNGTRLTVT.

The table lists this clone with a few counts. V usage is TRBV7-9 and J usage is TRBJ2-7; D is ambiguous. The V and J ends lost 5 bases and 2 bases respectively, with 10 bases between them. Germline V lookup: CDR1 SEHNR, CDR2 FQNEAQ (reference sequence). This CDR3 has 13 amino acids. CDR3 residues: CASSPSSPYEQYF. The CDR3 DNA sequence: TGTGCCAGCAGCCCAAGTAGCCCCTACGAGCAGTACTTC.

The chain links TRBV3-1 (or the pseudogene TRBV3-2) to TRBJ2-7, with TRBD1 matching over 11 bases. The germline V gene has CDR1 LGHDT and CDR2 YNNKEL (reference sequence). V lost 4 bases to trimming and J lost 4 bases; unmatched junction nucleotides: 9. The CDR3 spans 16 residues. The CDR3 DNA follows: TGTGCCAGCAGCCTCCTTGGGACAGGGGGTCTTTACGAGCAGTACTTC. This codes for CASSLLGTGGLYEQYF.

This sequence joins TRBV4-1 and TRBJ1-2, with 8 positions matching TRBD1. J was trimmed by 6 bases and V by 4 bases; bases with no gene match: 13. The CDR3 runs to 16 residues. From germline, CDR1 is MGHRA and CDR2 YSYEKL. CDR3 DNA: TGCGCCAGCAGCCCGGACAGGGAGGGGAAATTAGATGGCTACACCTTC. It specifies CASSPDREGKLDGYTF.

The chain couples TRBV6-2 or TRBV6-3 to TRBJ2-2; TRBD1 might be the D (5 bases). The V end was cut by 4 bases, the J end by 1 base, with 7 bases between. The CDR3 sequence is 14 residues long. CDR1 MNHEY and CDR2 SVGEGT come from the germline V gene. CDR3: CASSSTENTGELFF. The CDR3 coding sequence is TGTGCCAGCAGTTCGACAGAGAACACCGGGGAGCTGTTTTTT.

The V and J genes are TRBV9 and TRBJ1-1; no reliable D call. Germline CDR1 SGDLS, CDR2 YYNGEE. V shed 0 bases and J shed 5 bases, with 14 bases lying between them. The CDR3 covers 15 residues. CDR3 residues: CASSVDPSGGTEAFF. The CDR3 nucleotides read TGTGCCAGCAGCGTAGACCCATCCGGAGGGACTGAAGCTTTCTTT.

The rearrangement uses TRBV24-1 and TRBJ2-1; 9 bases fit TRBD1. The length of the CDR3 is 16 residues. Germline V CDR1 and CDR2: KGHDR, SFDVKD. V was pared by 3 bases and J by 8 bases, with 10 bases of the junction left unmatched. CDR3 in amino acids: CATSDLPGQGLHEQFF. The CDR3 DNA reads as TGTGCCACCAGTGATCTCCCGGGACAGGGTCTCCATGAGCAGTTCTTC.

The chain joins TRBV6-1 to TRBJ1-1; D not resolved. The V gene lost 6 bases and the J gene lost 0 bases, with 14 bases spanning the gap. This CDR3 has 15 residues. In germline, CDR1 is MNHNS, CDR2 SASEGT. CDR3 DNA sequence: TGTGCCAGCAGACATGACACAAGTCTGAACACTGAAGCTTTCTTT. It yields the protein CASRHDTSLNTEAFF.

The chain employs TRBV7-2 and TRBJ2-2, with a possible D match to TRBD2 (5 bases). The CDR3 spans 14 residues. The V end was cut by 4 bases, the J end by 8 bases, with 14 bases between. Germline V lookup: CDR1 SGHTA, CDR2 FQGNSA. The CDR3 here is CASSWSGNGGELFF. DNA of the CDR3: TGTGCCAGCAGCTGGAGCGGCAACGGGGGGGAGCTGTTTTTT.

The chain combines TRBV5-1 with TRBJ2-1, with 9 bases aligning to TRBD2. J was trimmed by 5 bases and V by 7 bases; bases with no gene match: 7. Germline CDR1 is SGHRS and CDR2 is YFSETQ. This CDR3 is 14 amino acids long. In nucleotides, the CDR3 is TGCGCCAGCTACGGACTAGCGCAAAACAATGAGCAGTTCTTC. Its translation is CASYGLAQNNEQFF.

The chain combines TRBV18 with TRBJ1-5; no clear D gene. V lost 6 bases and J lost 0, with 9 bases in between. This CDR3 has 14 residues. The V gene's germline CDR1 is KGHSH and CDR2 LQKENI. The CDR3 region has the DNA TGTGCCAGCTCGGCCGATATTAGCAATCAGCCCCAGCATTTT. Translated, it gives CASSADISNQPQHF.

The rearrangement links TRBV5-1 to TRBJ2-2; 8 positions agree with TRBD1. Germline CDR1 is SGHRS and CDR2 is YFSETQ. CDR3 size: 15 residues. The trim removed 4 bases at V and 13 bases at J, leaving 15 bases unmatched. CDR3 DNA sequence: TGCGCCAGCAGCCCCAGCGGTGTAGGACAGGGTGGGCTGTTTTTT. This sequence encodes CASSPSGVGQGGLFF.

V and J are TRBV30 and TRBJ2-5; TRBD1 is a possible D gene (5 bases). This CDR3 has 12 amino acids. CDR1 is GTSNPN, CDR2 SVGIG, per germline (reference sequence). Trimming removed 1 base at V and 3 bases at J, with 6 bases between. DNA for the CDR3: TGTGCCTGGAGTGCCAGGGAAGAGACCCAGTACTTC. Translating it yields CAWSAREETQYF. Full variable domain (remainder filled in from reference TRBV30 and TRBJ2-5): SQTIHQWPATLVQPVGSPLSLECTVEGTSNPNLYWYRQAAGRGLQLLFYSVGIGQISSEVPQNLSASRPQDRQFILSSKKLLLSDSGFYLCAWSAREETQYFGPGTRLLVL.

The chain employs TRBV30 and TRBJ1-1; no clear D gene. CDR1 and CDR2 (germline): GTSNPN, SVGIG (reference sequence). The CDR3 contains 12 residues. V was cut by 0 bases and J by 10 bases, with 12 bases left in between. CDR3 in DNA: TGTGCCTGGAGTGTACGAGGGTTAGCAGCTTTCTTT. Protein sequence: CAWSVRGLAAFF.

The rearrangement uses TRBV3-1 (or the pseudogene TRBV3-2) and TRBJ1-3, with D maybe TRBD1 (5 bases). The CDR3 extends over 16 amino acids. Looked up from germline, CDR1 is LGHDT and CDR2 is YNNKEL (reference sequence). V gave up 2 bases and J gave up 2 bases, with 13 bases separating them. The CDR3 bases are TGTGCCAGCAGCCAACCCGCGGGGCTGGCTGGAAACACCATATATTTT. Residues: CASSQPAGLAGNTIYF.

The V call is TRBV29-1, the J call TRBJ2-3; D is ambiguous. V shed 3 bases and J shed 0 bases, with 7 bases lying between them. This CDR3 region has 13 residues. Germline values: CDR1 SQVTM, CDR2 ANQGSEA. As DNA, the CDR3 is TGCAGCGTTGATCCACAAAGCACAGATACGCAGTATTTT. Protein product: CSVDPQSTDTQYF.

The rearrangement links TRBV5-4 to TRBJ2-5; maybe TRBD2 (5 bases). Germline lookup yields CDR1 SGHNT and CDR2 YYREEE (reference sequence). Trimming removed 2 bases from V and 5 bases from J, with 13 bases in between. The CDR3 contains 14 residues. This CDR3 is CASSFGSGPETQYF. In DNA form, the CDR3 reads TGTGCCAGCAGCTTCGGCAGCGGCCCTGAGACCCAGTACTTC.

The chain links TRBV7-9 to TRBJ2-2; 10 bases line up with TRBD2. This CDR3 has 14 residues. The germline V gene has CDR1 SEHNR and CDR2 FQNEAQ (reference sequence). V gave up 10 bases and J gave up 6 bases; unmatched junction bases: 8. The CDR3 coding sequence is TGTGCCATACTAGCGGGAAGCCGTCCCGGGGAGCTGTTTTTT. This translates into CAILAGSRPGELFF.

The rearrangement joins TRBV19 to TRBJ2-4; 14 bases line up with TRBD2. J lost 4 bases, V lost 10 bases, and 9 bases had no gene match. Germline lookup yields CDR1 LNHDA and CDR2 SQIVND (reference sequence). The CDR3 length is 16 residues. The CDR3 protein is CATGTSGSIGKNIQYF. Written as DNA, the CDR3 is TGTGCCACCGGGACTAGCGGGAGCATTGGGAAAAACATTCAGTACTTC. The whole variable domain, filled in from reference TRBV19 and TRBJ2-4, reads DGGITQSPKYLFRKEGQNVTLSCEQNLNHDAMYWYRQDPGQGLRLIYYSQIVNDFQKGDIAEGYSVSREKKESFPLTVTSAQKNPTAFYLCATGTSGSIGKNIQYFGAGTRLSVL.

V usage is TRBV7-9 and J usage is TRBJ2-1; TRBD2 matches 7 bases. J was trimmed by 7 bases and V by 5 bases; bases with no gene match: 17. The CDR3 is made up of 17 amino acids. Germline-derived CDR1 and CDR2 are SEHNR and FQNEAQ (reference sequence). As DNA, the CDR3 is TGTGCCAGCAGCCCCGAAAACTGGACGCCGGGAGGTAATGAGCAGTTCTTC. Translated: CASSPENWTPGGNEQFF.

This sequence joins TRBV10-1 and TRBJ2-3; D ambiguous. With 4 bases removed from V and 9 bases from J, the gap between germline ends came to 11 bases. Germline V lookup: CDR1 WNHNN, CDR2 SYGVQD (reference sequence). The length of the CDR3 is 12 residues. The chain's CDR3 is CASSVGARTQYF. The CDR3, as DNA: TGCGCCAGCAGTGTAGGAGCGAGGACGCAGTATTTT.

The gene calls are TRBV30 and TRBJ1-2, with D unclear. This CDR3 has 11 amino acids. V was cut by 4 bases and J by 3 bases, with 6 bases left in between. The V gene's germline CDR1 is GTSNPN and CDR2 SVGIG (reference sequence). The CDR3 spells CAWNRDYGYTF. The CDR3 nucleotides read TGTGCCTGGAACAGAGACTATGGCTACACCTTC.